This T cell receptor (beta chain) appears in the sequencing data of a study of CD8+ T cells in alopecia areata. Background on the study: Oral tofacitinib, 5 to 10 mg twice daily, was given in an open-label trial. Regarding the study as a whole: Scalp lesions, especially in alopecia totalis/universalis, had higher clonality than normal scalp. Unlike in mice, where it was clearer, TCR sharing across patients was less clear, possibly HLA-related. There were also resident alphabeta T cells of normal skin sequenced in scalp samples.

With regard to this clone: Its matching antigen is unknown. Other DNA sequences in this sample translate to the same CDR3.

Sequencing relied on a cDNA template that was reverse transcribed from extracted RNA. Profiling relied on immunoSEQ multiplex PCR, and the TCRdb table lists in-frame clones only, not all of them. The sample records hundreds of thousands of clones, roughly 69% being singletons. Germline CDR1 reads KGHSH; CDR2 reads LQKENI. Trimming pared 5 bases from V and 0 bases from J, leaving 3 bases between. The CDR3 sequence is 12 residues long. The sequences come from CD4+ T cells sorted from blood, collected at week 0. The chain links TRBV18 to TRBJ2-3, with D uncertain. This clonotype was sampled from a human donor with alopecia areata. Here the CDR3 reads CASSSSTDTQYF. The CDR3 nucleotides read TGTGCCAGCTCAAGTAGCACAGATACGCAGTATTTT.